Listed here are 30 T cell receptor beta chains from one sample, sequenced in a study of CD8 T cells in Susac syndrome (dated by TCRdb to about 2019). The library relied on the immunoSEQ multiplex PCR assay. RNA was extracted using the RNeasy kit, and roughly 0.5 to 1 microgram was reverse transcribed with random hexamers. The public reads were reanalyzed by TCRdb: fastp trimming at Q25, MiXCR alignment, in-frame beta chains only. One record per CDR3 amino acid sequence lists the most common genes and DNA. This sample comprises about 140,000 distinct CDR3 sequences, approximately 95% of them detected only once. Of the sample, approximately 0.13% is held by the ten largest clones. Input material: CD4+ T cells from PBMCs. The receptors were sampled from a human donor with Susac syndrome.

The count of this clonotype is one. The rearrangement links TRBV7-9 to TRBJ2-3, with 7 nucleotides matching TRBD1. The CDR3 consists of 15 residues. V was pared by 6 bases and J by 2 bases, with 8 bases of the junction left unmatched. CDR1 SEHNR and CDR2 FQNEAQ come from the germline V gene (reference sequence). The CDR3 is CASRIQTGNTDTQYF. CDR3 in DNA: TGTGCCAGCAGGATTCAGACAGGGAACACAGATACGCAGTATTTT.

The chain joins TRBV7-3 to TRBJ1-1, with D possibly matching TRBD1 (5 bases). Germline V gives CDR1 SGHTA, CDR2 FQGTGA. The CDR3 length is 14 residues. V dropped 0 bases and J dropped 1 base, with 6 bases sitting between them. The CDR3 loop is CASSLTGQNTEAFF. CDR3 sequence (DNA): TGTGCCAGCAGCTTAACTGGACAGAACACTGAAGCTTTCTTT.

The gene calls are TRBV9 and TRBJ1-1; TRBD1 matches 9 bases. From germline, CDR1 is SGDLS and CDR2 YYNGEE. The CDR3 length is 17 residues. V shed 3 bases, J shed 1 base, and the junction held 10 bases outside the gene matches. The CDR3 DNA reads TGTGCCAGCAGCGGTGCGCCGGACAGGGGTCCGAACACTGAAGCTTTCTTT. This gives the protein CASSGAPDRGPNTEAFF.

The CDR3 nucleotides read TGCAGCGTTGAGATTACAGGGGGCTGGATGACAGATACGCAGTATTTT. Translation: CSVEITGGWMTDTQYF. The chain links TRBV29-1 to TRBJ2-3; 9 nucleotides line up with TRBD1. Unmatched junction bases numbered 10, after V lost 3 bases and J lost 3 bases. Germline assignment: CDR1 SQVTM and CDR2 ANQGSEA. The CDR3 is made up of 16 amino acids.

The chain joins TRBV20-1 to TRBJ1-1; a weak D match, TRBD1 (5 bases). Trimming took off 5 bases at V and 0 bases at J, with 10 bases between the two ends. CDR3 length equals 13 residues. Germline CDR1 reads DFQATT; CDR2 reads SNEGSKA (reference sequence). The CDR3 nucleotides read TGCAGTGCTGCAGGGACGGTGAACACTGAAGCTTTCTTT. This gives the protein CSAAGTVNTEAFF.

On this clonotype itself: Mismatch with germline at one junction end may stem from a read error. The gene calls are TRBV27 and TRBJ2-7; D is unresolved. Germline CDR1 is MNHEY and CDR2 is SMNVEV (reference sequence). The CDR3 covers 8 residues. CDR3 bases: TGTGCCAGCAGCCCCGGACGCTTC. This encodes CASSPGRF.

This chain uses TRBV12-3 or TRBV12-4 with TRBJ1-1; D is ambiguous. V was cut by 3 bases and J by 4 bases, with 0 bases left in between. The CDR3 sequence is 10 residues long. CDR3 in DNA: TGTGCCAGCAGTTTCACTGAAGCTTTCTTT. Its protein product is CASSFTEAFF.

The chain uses TRBV29-1 and TRBJ1-2; D uncertain. Germline lookup yields CDR1 SQVTM and CDR2 ANQGSEA. The V end was cut by 5 bases, the J end by 1 base, with 8 bases between. The CDR3 has 12 residues. CDR3 DNA sequence: TGCAGCGTTCGGTGGTATAACTATGGCTACACCTTC. Protein product: CSVRWYNYGYTF. Combining the CDR3 with reference TRBV29-1 and TRBJ1-2 gives the whole variable domain SAVISQKPSRDICQRGTSLTIQCQVDSQVTMMFWYRQQPGQSLTLIATANQGSEATYESGFVIDKFPISRPNLTFSTLTVSNMSPEDSSIYLCSVRWYNYGYTFGSGTRLTVV.

DNA of the CDR3: TGTGCCTGGAGCGCCGACAGAAATCAGCCCCAGCATTTT. Protein product: CAWSADRNQPQHF. V gene TRBV30 combines with J gene TRBJ1-5; a weak D match, TRBD1 (5 bases). Germline V gene sequence: CDR1 GTSNPN, CDR2 SVGIG (reference sequence). V was pared by 3 bases and J by 4 bases, with 10 bases between. This CDR3 is built from 13 residues.

This chain joins TRBV3-1 and TRBJ2-7; TRBD2 agrees at 12 bases. CDR1 is LGHDT and CDR2 is YNNKEL in the germline V gene (reference sequence). This CDR3 is 17 amino acids long. The V segment lost 1 base and the J segment 4 bases; nucleotides outside the gene matches: 8. The CDR3 nucleotides are TGTGCCAGCAGCCAAGGAATCTCTGGGACTAGCGGGTACGAGCAGTACTTC. Protein: CASSQGISGTSGYEQYF.

The chain carries TRBV30 and TRBJ1-3; D is unclear. The CDR3 runs to 13 residues. Germline V gives CDR1 GTSNPN, CDR2 SVGIG (reference sequence). V shed 8 bases and J shed 7 bases, with 18 bases lying between them. The CDR3: CARSAGSRNTIYF. DNA for the CDR3: TGTGCCCGCTCGGCGGGTTCTAGGAACACCATATATTTT.

This clonotype came up a few times. This chain connects TRBV30 to TRBJ1-2; 7 bases align to TRBD1. The V gene end was trimmed by 4 bases and the J gene end by 8 bases; junction bases not matched to a gene: 10. There are 13 residues in the CDR3. Germline lookup yields CDR1 GTSNPN and CDR2 SVGIG (reference sequence). This chain's CDR3 is CAWNGRGYGGYTF. CDR3 DNA sequence: TGTGCCTGGAATGGCAGGGGGTATGGGGGCTACACCTTC.

The V call is TRBV23-1, the J call TRBJ2-3, with 8 bases that match TRBD2. TRBV23-1 is marked as an open reading frame, function uncertain. Trimming cost V 4 bases and J 0 bases; bases outside gene matches: 9. This CDR3 spans 17 amino acids. The CDR3 DNA reads as TGCGCCAGCAGTCTTCCGCGGGCTAGCGGGAGCACAGATACGCAGTATTTT. Its translation: CASSLPRASGSTDTQYF.

The chain uses TRBV3-1 and TRBJ1-4; D uncertain. Per germline, CDR1 LGHDT and CDR2 YNNKEL (reference sequence). The CDR3 is 17 amino acids. V lost 2 bases and J lost 7, with 20 bases in between. The CDR3 nucleotides are TGTGCCAGCAGCCAAAACAGTCTCGGACTTATCGGTGAAAAACTGTTTTTT. This translates into CASSQNSLGLIGEKLFF. Using reference TRBV3-1 and TRBJ1-4 for the parts outside the CDR3, the full variable domain is DTAVSQTPKYLVTQMGNDKSIKCEQNLGHDTMYWYKQDSKKFLKIMFSYNNKELIINETVPNRFSPKSPDKAHLNLHINSLELGDSAVYFCASSQNSLGLIGEKLFFGSGTQLSVL.

The genes are TRBV11-2 and TRBJ1-2, with 9 bases identical to TRBD1. Germline CDR1 SGHAT, CDR2 FQNNGV. The CDR3 extends over 15 amino acids. Unmatched junction bases numbered 6, after V lost 0 bases and J lost 7 bases. CDR3: CASSLDLTGGSGYTF. CDR3 coding DNA: TGTGCCAGCAGCTTAGACCTGACAGGGGGAAGTGGCTACACCTTC.

V and J are TRBV7-9 and TRBJ2-6; perhaps TRBD1 as D (6 bases). The V and J ends lost 5 bases and 3 bases respectively, with 8 bases between them. This CDR3 spans 14 amino acids. CDR1 and CDR2 (germline): SEHNR, FQNEAQ (reference sequence). The chain's CDR3 is CASSTTGGANVLTF. Here the CDR3 DNA reads TGTGCCAGCAGCACGACAGGTGGGGCCAACGTCCTGACTTTC.

CDR3 DNA sequence: TGTGCCGCCGGGCAGGGGAGCACAACTAACTATGGCTACACCTTC. Translating it yields CAAGQGSTTNYGYTF. The chain recombines TRBV7-9 with TRBJ1-2, with D possibly being TRBD1 (6 bases). The CDR3 totals 15 residues. Trimming removed 11 bases at V and 0 bases at J, with 19 bases between. Germline-derived CDR1 and CDR2 are SEHNR and FQNEAQ (reference sequence).

There are a few counts of this clonotype. The V call is TRBV6-1, the J call TRBJ1-1, with D possibly matching TRBD1 (5 bases). The CDR3 has 12 residues. Trimming removed 6 bases from V and 4 bases from J, with 9 bases in between. Germline lookup yields CDR1 MNHNS and CDR2 SASEGT. CDR3 protein: CASRGQVTEAFF. The CDR3 nucleotides read TGTGCCAGCAGGGGGCAAGTCACTGAAGCTTTCTTT.

CDR3 amino acids: CASSSTSGREQYF. CDR3 DNA: TGCGCCAGCAGCTCCACGTCGGGGCGCGAGCAGTACTTC. The gene calls are TRBV5-1 and TRBJ2-7; D may match TRBD1 or TRBD2 (5 bases each). CDR1 and CDR2 from the germline V gene are SGHRS and YFSETQ. The V gene lost 3 bases and the J gene lost 6 bases, with 13 bases spanning the gap. CDR3 size: 13 residues.

The chain joins TRBV25-1 to TRBJ1-1; possible D gene TRBD1, 5 bases. CDR1 and CDR2 (germline): MGHDK, SYGVNS. With 1 base removed from V and 4 bases from J, the gap between germline ends came to 13 bases. The CDR3 is 15 amino acids. The CDR3 sequence: CASSESAGRSTEAFF. As DNA, the CDR3 is TGTGCCAGCAGTGAATCTGCAGGGAGGAGCACTGAAGCTTTCTTT.

This chain uses TRBV7-2 with TRBJ1-2; 10 bases are shared with TRBD1. From germline, CDR1 is SGHTA and CDR2 FQGNSA. The CDR3 has 15 residues. V dropped 6 bases and J dropped 8; count of bases not matched to a gene: 12. The CDR3, as DNA: TGTGCCAGCAGTCAAGCACCGGGACAGGGGCGCGGCTACACCTTC. This sequence encodes CASSQAPGQGRGYTF.

This clonotype was observed once. V usage is TRBV5-1 and J usage is TRBJ2-2, with 8 bases fitting TRBD1. The germline CDR1 and CDR2 sequences are SGHRS and YFSETQ. V trimming: 3 bases; J trimming: 5 bases; junction bases outside the gene matches: 6. The CDR3 consists of 15 residues. CDR3 bases: TGCGCCAGCAGCTACGATAGGACAGGGACCGGGGAGCTGTTTTTT. It specifies CASSYDRTGTGELFF. Supplemented by reference TRBV5-1 and TRBJ2-2, the full variable domain reads KAGVTQTPRYLIKTRGQQVTLSCSPISGHRSVSWYQQTPGQGLQFLFEYFSETQRNKGNFPGRFSGRQFSNSRSEMNVSTLELGDSALYLCASSYDRTGTGELFFGEGSRLTVL.

The genes are TRBV7-3 and TRBJ2-3; 9 bases agree with TRBD2. The CDR3 extends over 15 amino acids. Germline V gene data show CDR1 as SGHTA and CDR2 as FQGTGA. The ends lost 5 bases at V and 5 bases at J; junction bases unmatched: 8. Written as DNA, the CDR3 is TGTGCCAGCAGCCAGGGACTAGCAGTTGGAGATACGCAGTATTTT. Protein sequence: CASSQGLAVGDTQYF.

This chain uses TRBV30 with TRBJ2-7; D gene unclear. The germline V gene has CDR1 GTSNPN and CDR2 SVGIG (reference sequence). Deletions cut 0 bases from V and 8 bases from J, with 11 bases between. The CDR3 sequence is 12 residues long. CDR3 coding DNA: TGTGCCTGGAGTGTACTCCGACGTCAGCAGTACTTC. It encodes CAWSVLRRQQYF.

This clonotype is a singleton in its sample. The gene calls are TRBV12-3 or TRBV12-4 and TRBJ1-5, with 7 bases aligning to TRBD1. Losses at the gene ends were 6 bases for V and 6 bases for J; bases not matched to a gene: 5. The CDR3 contains 13 residues. CDR3 residues: CASSRTGAQPQHF. Here the CDR3 DNA reads TGTGCCAGCAGCCGGACAGGAGCTCAGCCCCAGCATTTT.

The CDR3, as DNA: TGTGCCTGGGTCGATTGGACCACTAACTATGGCTACACCTTC. It encodes CAWVDWTTNYGYTF. The chain couples TRBV30 to TRBJ1-2; D is undetermined. The germline gives CDR1 GTSNPN, CDR2 SVGIG (reference sequence). V dropped 5 bases and J dropped 0 bases, with 13 bases sitting between them. This CDR3 is 14 amino acids long.

V is TRBV30 and J is TRBJ2-1; TRBD1 might be the D (6 bases). Trimming stripped 7 bases from V and 5 bases from J, with 15 bases between. The CDR3 is made up of 13 amino acids. Looked up from germline, CDR1 is GTSNPN and CDR2 is SVGIG (reference sequence). The CDR3 is CALSGTPHNEQFF. As DNA, the CDR3 is TGTGCCTTATCCGGGACACCACACAATGAGCAGTTCTTC.

This rearrangement joins TRBV20-1 to TRBJ1-1; D unresolved. The CDR3 spans 12 residues. Germline CDR1 is DFQATT and CDR2 is SNEGSKA (reference sequence). V gave up 8 bases and J gave up 7 bases, with 17 bases separating them. DNA of the CDR3: TGCAGTCCTCGGTCTGTTTGGAATGAAGCTTTCTTT. It is translated as CSPRSVWNEAFF.

The J gene is TRBJ2-7, the V gene TRBV19, with 10 bases identical to TRBD1. The germline CDR1 and CDR2 sequences are LNHDA and SQIVND (reference sequence). V shed 4 bases, J shed 0 bases, and the junction held 3 bases outside the gene matches. CDR3 length equals 15 residues. The CDR3 region is CASSKDRGSSYEQYF. The CDR3 DNA sequence: TGTGCCAGTAGTAAGGACAGGGGGAGCTCCTACGAGCAGTACTTC. Full variable domain (missing parts from reference TRBV19 and TRBJ2-7): DGGITQSPKYLFRKEGQNVTLSCEQNLNHDAMYWYRQDPGQGLRLIYYSQIVNDFQKGDIAEGYSVSREKKESFPLTVTSAQKNPTAFYLCASSKDRGSSYEQYFGPGTRLTVT.

The V and J genes are TRBV12-3 or TRBV12-4 and TRBJ1-5, with a tentative D call TRBD1 (5 bases). CDR3 length: 13 amino acids. V lost 4 bases, J lost 4 bases, and 8 bases lay in between. The chain's CDR3 is CASSSTVNQPQHF. The CDR3 DNA sequence: TGTGCCAGCAGTTCGACAGTAAATCAGCCCCAGCATTTT.